The present entry profiles one TCR beta chain with its context. This entry comes from a study of T cell changes during pregnancy in multiple sclerosis. TCRdb's copy holds only in-frame clones and misses some; the assay was immunoSEQ multiplex PCR. The data contain tens of thousands of clones, 75% to 95% of them singletons. The CDR3 runs 13 residues. Germline CDR1 SGHRS, CDR2 YFSETQ. V lost 2 bases and J lost 3, with 9 bases in between. The chain has TRBV5-1 and TRBJ2-7; a weak D match, TRBD2 (6 bases). The sample in question was CD4+ T cells from peripheral blood mononuclear cells, obtained in the second trimester of pregnancy. This clonotype was obtained from a female donor in good health, enrolled as a control in a pregnancy study. The CDR3 bases are TGCGCCAGCAGCTTAGGGCGGGACTACGAGCAGTACTTC. Translated: CASSLGRDYEQYF.